One and the same sample provided the 22 T cell receptor beta chains below, sequenced in a study of blood T cell repertoires in COVID-19. Clones were sequenced by immunoSEQ multiplex PCR, and TCRdb holds only the in-frame ones, with some missing. The top ten clones hold 16% of a sample with around 110,000 clones, roughly 78% of them seen once. What was sequenced was peripheral blood. These receptors all stem from a man between 60 and 70 years old with active or convalescent COVID-19.

This clone has just a few counts. This chain joins TRBV6-1 and TRBJ2-3; weak D call: TRBD2 (6 bases). Trimming removed 2 bases from V and 4 bases from J, with 7 bases in between. This CDR3 spans 13 amino acids. Per the germline V gene, CDR1 is MNHNS and CDR2 is SASEGT. The CDR3 DNA reads TGTGCCAGCAGTGAATGGGAGGCAGATACGCAGTATTTT. Its translation is CASSEWEADTQYF.

The V and J genes are TRBV27 and TRBJ2-1; 8 bases map to TRBD1. With V trimmed by 4 bases and J by 6 bases, 8 bases remained unmatched. CDR1 is MNHEY, CDR2 SMNVEV, per germline (reference sequence). The CDR3 spans 15 residues. The CDR3 protein is CASSSQGEIANEQFF. The CDR3 nucleotides read TGTGCCAGCAGTTCACAGGGGGAGATCGCCAATGAGCAGTTCTTC.

The chain joins TRBV28 to TRBJ2-7, with a tentative D call TRBD1 (6 bases). This CDR3 spans 14 amino acids. In germline, CDR1 is MDHEN, CDR2 SYDVKM. The V end lost 2 bases, the J end lost 1 base, and 9 bases lay between the germline ends. The CDR3 DNA reads as TGTGCCAGCAGTTTAGGGGGCAGATCCTACGAGCAGTACTTC. This translates into CASSLGGRSYEQYF. Complete variable domain (other parts from reference TRBV28 and TRBJ2-7): DVKVTQSSRYLVKRTGEKVFLECVQDMDHENMFWYRQDPGLGLRLIYFSYDVKMKEKGDIPEGYSVSREKKERFSLILESASTNQTSMYLCASSLGGRSYEQYFGPGTRLTVT.

The gene calls are TRBV19 and TRBJ1-2, with D possibly TRBD1 on 5 matching bases. There are 14 residues in the CDR3. Trimming pared 7 bases from V and 4 bases from J, leaving 16 bases between. Germline CDR1 and CDR2: LNHDA and SQIVND (reference sequence). The CDR3 DNA is TGTGCCAGTACCCGATCGACAGCCCCCTATGGCTACACCTTC. The encoded protein is CASTRSTAPYGYTF.

V and J are TRBV30 and TRBJ2-7, with D possibly matching TRBD2 (6 bases). Trimming removed 2 bases at V and 2 bases at J, with 19 bases between. The germline V gene has CDR1 GTSNPN and CDR2 SVGIG (reference sequence). The CDR3 extends over 16 amino acids. In nucleotides, the CDR3 is TGTGCCTGGAGTCCCACGGGGAGGCTGATGCCCTACGAGCAGTACTTC. Translating gives CAWSPTGRLMPYEQYF. Combining the CDR3 with reference TRBV30 and TRBJ2-7 gives the whole variable domain SQTIHQWPATLVQPVGSPLSLECTVEGTSNPNLYWYRQAAGRGLQLLFYSVGIGQISSEVPQNLSASRPQDRQFILSSKKLLLSDSGFYLCAWSPTGRLMPYEQYFGPGTRLTVT.

The J gene is TRBJ2-1, the V gene TRBV28; 8 bases match TRBD2. Germline CDR1 MDHEN, CDR2 SYDVKM. CDR3 length equals 12 residues. CDR3 DNA sequence: TGTGGGCAGGGACTAGAAACCCATGAGCAGTTCTTC. Encoded protein: CGQGLETHEQFF.

The chain couples TRBV7-3 to TRBJ2-1, with no clear D. V was clipped by 8 bases and J by 6 bases, with 14 bases between them. The germline V gene has CDR1 SGHTA and CDR2 FQGTGA. This CDR3 comprises 13 residues. The CDR3 reads CASARSLSNEQFF. The CDR3 nucleotides read TGTGCCAGCGCGAGAAGCCTTTCCAATGAGCAGTTCTTC.

V usage is TRBV14 and J usage is TRBJ2-5; 14 bases map to TRBD2. This CDR3 is 16 amino acids long. The germline gives CDR1 SGHDN, CDR2 FVKESK. With 4 bases clipped from V and 4 bases from J, the junction kept 5 bases outside the gene matches. CDR3 nucleotide sequence: TGTGCCAGCAGCCCTCGGACTAGCGGGGGGTTAGAGACCCAGTACTTC. This sequence encodes CASSPRTSGGLETQYF.

As DNA, the CDR3 is TGTGCCAGCCGTGGTTCGTGGTCGGACAGGGCATACGAGCAGTACTTC. Amino acids: CASRGSWSDRAYEQYF. The V and J genes are TRBV2 and TRBJ2-7; the match to TRBD1 covers 8 bases. J gave up 4 bases and V 8 bases, and 16 bases lay outside the gene matches. The CDR3 is made up of 16 amino acids. From germline, CDR1 is SNHLY and CDR2 FYNNEI.

The chain uses TRBV11-2 and TRBJ2-2, with 8 positions matching TRBD1. This CDR3 comprises 15 residues. Germline V lookup: CDR1 SGHAT, CDR2 FQNNGV. J lost 9 bases, V lost 1 base, and 7 bases had no gene match. The CDR3 DNA reads as TGTGCCAGCAGCTTAGGGACAGGGTCCTCAAGGGAGCTGTTTTTT. This encodes CASSLGTGSSRELFF. The variable domain in full, with the rest retrieved from reference TRBV11-2 and TRBJ2-2, is EAGVAQSPRYKIIEKRQSVAFWCNPISGHATLYWYQQILGQGPKLLIQFQNNGVVDDSQLPKDRFSAERLKGVDSTLKIQPAKLEDSAVYLCASSLGTGSSRELFFGEGSRLTVL.

CDR3 nucleotides: TGTGCCAGTAGTACTATGACCACCAGGGCGGAGCAGCCCCAGCATTTT. Protein product: CASSTMTTRAEQPQHF. The genes are TRBV19 and TRBJ1-5, with D possibly being TRBD1 (5 bases). The germline gives CDR1 LNHDA, CDR2 SQIVND (reference sequence). This CDR3 spans 16 amino acids. Trimming shortened V by 4 bases and J by 7 bases, and 20 bases separated the two germline ends.

Written as DNA, the CDR3 is TGTGCCAGCAGCTTGGTTACAGGGGGCGGTTATGGCTACACCTTC. Its protein is CASSLVTGGGYGYTF. This chain links TRBV5-5 with TRBJ1-2, with 9 bases lining up with TRBD1. This CDR3 has 15 amino acids. Germline assignment: CDR1 SGHKS and CDR2 YYEKEE (reference sequence). V lost 0 bases to trimming and J lost 5 bases; unmatched junction nucleotides: 5.

The rearrangement links TRBV30 to TRBJ2-6; 7 bases map to TRBD1. CDR3 size: 16 residues. CDR1 is GTSNPN, CDR2 SVGIG, per germline (reference sequence). J was trimmed by 0 bases and V by 2 bases; bases with no gene match: 4. The CDR3 here is CAWSWDSYSGANVLTF. The DNA for the CDR3 is TGTGCCTGGAGTTGGGACAGTTACTCTGGGGCCAACGTCCTGACTTTC.

This clone was detected ten times or more. V and J are TRBV11-3 and TRBJ2-3, with 11 bases matching TRBD2. Germline loops: CDR1 SGHNT, CDR2 YENEEA. The CDR3 runs to 17 residues. Trimming at V came to 3 bases and at J to 2 bases, leaving 7 bases not matched to a gene. CDR3 sequence: CASSLGGTSGLTDTQYF. The CDR3 DNA reads TGTGCCAGCAGCTTGGGAGGGACTAGCGGCCTCACAGATACGCAGTATTTT.

The V and J genes are TRBV5-4 and TRBJ2-1; 7 positions agree with TRBD2. J lost 0 bases, V lost 3 bases, and 6 bases had no gene match. Germline V gene sequence: CDR1 SGHNT, CDR2 YYREEE (reference sequence). CDR3 length equals 16 residues. CDR3: CASSSSPGGSYNEQFF. The CDR3, as DNA: TGTGCCAGCAGCTCATCGCCGGGGGGCTCCTACAATGAGCAGTTCTTC.

In its sample, this clone was seen a few times. The rearrangement joins TRBV27 to TRBJ2-7; 8 nucleotides agree with TRBD2. The CDR3 runs to 14 residues. After removal of 6 bases from V and 2 bases from J, the junction contained 6 bases not matched to a gene. CDR1 is MNHEY and CDR2 is SMNVEV in the germline V gene (reference sequence). DNA for the CDR3: TGTGCCAGCAGCTACACTAGCGGCGCCTACGAGCAGTACTTC. Its translation: CASSYTSGAYEQYF.

This rearrangement joins TRBV9 to TRBJ2-1, with D possibly matching TRBD2 (6 bases). CDR1 is SGDLS, CDR2 YYNGEE, per germline. Trimming shortened V by 3 bases and J by 7 bases, and 17 bases separated the two germline ends. The CDR3 is 15 amino acids. The CDR3 nucleotides read TGTGCCAGCAGCGCCGGGAGCAACCCTGGGAATGAGCAGTTCTTC. Amino acids: CASSAGSNPGNEQFF.

The chain links TRBV27 to TRBJ2-7; TRBD2 matches at 8 bases. Trimming took 6 bases from V and 2 from J; bases not matched to a gene: 15. Germline-derived CDR1 and CDR2 are MNHEY and SMNVEV (reference sequence). The CDR3 has 17 residues. The CDR3 region is CASRQLITTGLAYEQYF. In DNA, the CDR3 is TGTGCCAGCAGACAACTAATCACGACGGGACTAGCCTACGAGCAGTACTTC.

This clone was recorded only once. Here the CDR3 DNA reads TGTGCCAGCAGTGAAGAACAGGGGGGAACCGGGGAGCTGTTTTTT. Its protein product is CASSEEQGGTGELFF. The gene calls are TRBV2 and TRBJ2-2, with TRBD1 matching 8 bases. With 1 base clipped from V and 5 bases from J, the junction kept 3 bases outside the gene matches. Per germline, CDR1 SNHLY and CDR2 FYNNEI. The CDR3 extends over 15 amino acids.

The chain recombines TRBV30 with TRBJ2-3, with 7 bases matching TRBD2. Germline V gene sequence: CDR1 GTSNPN, CDR2 SVGIG (reference sequence). V trimming: 4 bases; J trimming: 2 bases; junction bases outside the gene matches: 9. The CDR3 has 15 amino acids. DNA for the CDR3: TGTGCCTGGACCTCTTGGGAGGGTACCACAGATACGCAGTATTTT. Amino acid sequence: CAWTSWEGTTDTQYF.

V usage is TRBV24-1 and J usage is TRBJ2-3; D is perhaps TRBD2 (5 bases). The CDR3 is 14 residues long. Trimming removed 4 bases from V and 6 bases from J, with 13 bases in between. CDR1 is KGHDR and CDR2 is SFDVKD in the germline V gene. The CDR3 reads CATSDRTVWDTQYF. CDR3 coding DNA: TGTGCCACCAGTGACCGGACTGTCTGGGATACGCAGTATTTT.

This clone was counted a single time. The rearrangement uses TRBV2 and TRBJ2-7; D might be TRBD2 (5 bases). The germline V gene encodes CDR1 SNHLY and CDR2 FYNNEI. The CDR3 sequence is 16 residues long. V dropped 2 bases and J dropped 0 bases, with 14 bases sitting between them. CDR3 region: CASSEYGAGLSYEQYF. The CDR3 DNA follows: TGTGCCAGCAGTGAATACGGCGCGGGCCTCTCCTACGAGCAGTACTTC. Using reference TRBV2 and TRBJ2-7 for the parts outside the CDR3, the full variable domain is EPEVTQTPSHQVTQMGQEVILRCVPISNHLYFYWYRQILGQKVEFLVSFYNNEISEKSEIFDDQFSVERPDGSNFTLKIRSTKLEDSAMYFCASSEYGAGLSYEQYFGPGTRLTVT.